Listed below are T cell receptor beta chains from one sample, sequenced in a study of T cells after yellow fever vaccination. MiXCR was run by TCRdb on the 5' RACE reads, yielding one entry per CDR3 protein. The sample comprises a few hundred thousand distinct CDR3 sequences, around 16% of which are singletons, and 15% to 20% rests with the top ten. Sequenced material: PBMCs, taken around 5 days after the first yellow fever vaccination. These receptors were collected from a man younger than 35 who received the YFV17D yellow fever vaccine. CDR3s include the opening cysteine and the closing phenylalanine or tryptophan. The D gene is left open where the match is weak. Clone size is stated in some rows and not others, as once, few, many or a class when expanded.

cdr3_nt | cdr3_aa | v_call | clone_size | cdr3_length | j_call | d_call
TGTGCCAGCAGTTGGTCAGCAGGCCACAATGAGCAGTTCTTC | CASSWSAGHNEQFF | TRBV28 | many | 14 | TRBJ2-1 | -
TGTGCCAGCAGTTTTTGGGGCTCCGGCGGGGAGCTGTTTTTT | CASSFWGSGGELFF | TRBV12-3/TRBV12-4 | few | 14 | TRBJ2-2 | -
TGCGCCAGCAGCTTGGGGTGGGGACTAACGCCCTTCGGAGAGCAGTTCTTC | CASSLGWGLTPFGEQFF | TRBV5-1 | - | 17 | TRBJ2-1 | TRBD2
TGTGCCAGCAATCCGGTGAGCTCCTACAATGAGCAGTTCTTC | CASNPVSSYNEQFF | TRBV2 | - | 14 | TRBJ2-1 | -
TGTGCCAGCAGCTTATACGCCAGGGAGCTGTTTTTT | CASSLYARELFF | TRBV7-2 | few | 12 | TRBJ2-2 | -
TGCGCCAGCAGCCAAGGGCCCAGGGGGAATGGTCAGCCCCAGCATTTT | CASSQGPRGNGQPQHF | TRBV4-1 | - | 16 | TRBJ1-5 | TRBD1
TGTGCCAGCAGCCCGTTTGTGTCAGCAAACACCATATATTTT | CASSPFVSANTIYF | TRBV7-9 | - | 14 | TRBJ1-3 | -
TGTGCCAGCAGTCAACTGGCAGGGGGCTTTGATCAGCCCCAGCATTTT | CASSQLAGGFDQPQHF | TRBV6-1 | few | 16 | TRBJ1-5 | TRBD1
TGTGCCAGCAGTGCGCCGGACAGGGGGCACTACGAGCAGTACTTC | CASSAPDRGHYEQYF | TRBV2 | - | 15 | TRBJ2-7 | TRBD1
TGTGCCAGCAGCTTAGCTCGGGGTGAGAAAAAACTGTTTTTT | CASSLARGEKKLFF | TRBV7-2 | - | 14 | TRBJ1-4 | -
TGTGCCATCAGCACCCGGGACAGTAAGAGAGAGACCCAGTACTTC | CAISTRDSKRETQYF | TRBV11-3 | - | 15 | TRBJ2-5 | TRBD1
TGTGCCAGCAGTCTCGGACAGGGTTCGGGCTACACCTTC | CASSLGQGSGYTF | TRBV12-3/TRBV12-4 | few | 13 | TRBJ1-2 | TRBD1
TGTGCCAGCAGTGACTCTGGAAGGGCTAGCAATCAGCCCCAGCATTTT | CASSDSGRASNQPQHF | TRBV6-4 | few | 16 | TRBJ1-5 | -
TGTGCCAGCAGCCCCGCATGGGGAGGGGGCCAGCCCCAGCATTTT | CASSPAWGGGQPQHF | TRBV3-1 | - | 15 | TRBJ1-5 | TRBD1
TGTGCCAGCAGCTTACGGACCCGCGGGGAGCTGTTTTTT | CASSLRTRGELFF | TRBV14 | few | 13 | TRBJ2-2 | -
TGTGCCAGCAGCTTAGTAGGACAGGGAGGAAACTATGGCTACACCTTC | CASSLVGQGGNYGYTF | TRBV7-8 | few | 16 | TRBJ1-2 | TRBD1
TGCAGCGTAGCCCTGGGGAACACTGAAGCTTTCTTT | CSVALGNTEAFF | TRBV29-1 | - | 12 | TRBJ1-1 | -
TGCGCCAGCAGTTTTTCCGGGGGGTACAGCACAGATACGCAGTATTTT | CASSFSGGYSTDTQYF | TRBV4-3 | - | 16 | TRBJ2-3 | TRBD2
TGCGCCAGCAGCGCCTGGACAGACCTGAATGAAAAACTGTTTTTT | CASSAWTDLNEKLFF | TRBV5-1 | few | 15 | TRBJ1-4 | -
TGTGCCAGCCGCGCTCAGAGCTCTGGGGCCAACGTCCTGACTTTC | CASRAQSSGANVLTF | TRBV19 | many | 15 | TRBJ2-6 | -
TGTGCCAGCAGCCAAGTCGCAGGGGCGGTCAATGAGCAGTTCTTC | CASSQVAGAVNEQFF | TRBV4-2 | - | 15 | TRBJ2-1 | -
TGTGCCAGCAGTGATCCCTTCGGGGCCTCCACCGGGGAGCTGTTTTTT | CASSDPFGASTGELFF | TRBV6-4 | - | 16 | TRBJ2-2 | -
TGTGCCTCCTCCGGGACGGCGGGTGAAAAACTGTTTTTT | CASSGTAGEKLFF | TRBV30 | - | 13 | TRBJ1-4 | -
TGTGCCATCAGTGTCTTCCTCGATTCCTACAATGAGCAGTTCTTC | CAISVFLDSYNEQFF | TRBV10-3 | - | 15 | TRBJ2-1 | -
TGTGCCAGCAGTTCGCCCGGGGGGGGGCCGGGCTATGGCTACACCTTC | CASSSPGGGPGYGYTF | TRBV12-3/TRBV12-4 | few | 16 | TRBJ1-2 | -
TGCGCCAGCAGCCAAGACAGGGGAGATGAAAAACTGTTTTTT | CASSQDRGDEKLFF | TRBV4-3 | many | 14 | TRBJ1-4 | -
TGTGCCAGCAGCCCAGACCGGGGGGGAAACGGGGAGCTGTTTTTT | CASSPDRGGNGELFF | TRBV11-3 | - | 15 | TRBJ2-2 | TRBD2
TGCGCCAGCAGCCAGTTTGGGACAGGGGGGACCCAGCCCCAGCATTTT | CASSQFGTGGTQPQHF | TRBV4-1 | - | 16 | TRBJ1-5 | TRBD1
TGTGCCAGCGGCCTGAGACAGGGGACCGACAATGAGCAGTTCTTC | CASGLRQGTDNEQFF | TRBV4-2 | - | 15 | TRBJ2-1 | TRBD1
TGTGCCTGGAGTGTACAGAAACCCACAGATACGCAGTATTTT | CAWSVQKPTDTQYF | TRBV30 | - | 14 | TRBJ2-3 | -
TGCAGTGCTGCGCCAGGACAAGGGGGGCTCAATGAGCAGTTCTTC | CSAAPGQGGLNEQFF | TRBV20-1 | many | 15 | TRBJ2-1 | -
TGTGCCAGCAGCCAAGATCGGGGGACAGGGGATGAAAAACTGTTTTTT | CASSQDRGTGDEKLFF | TRBV4-2 | - | 16 | TRBJ1-4 | TRBD1
TGCGCCAGCAGCGTGTTGGGGACAGGACTCAATGAGCAGTTCTTC | CASSVLGTGLNEQFF | TRBV5-1 | few | 15 | TRBJ2-1 | TRBD1
TGTGCCATCAGTGACAGGGGGCGGGAGACCCAGTACTTC | CAISDRGRETQYF | TRBV10-3 | - | 13 | TRBJ2-5 | TRBD1
TGTGCCAGCAGTGATCGCTACGGGTTAACTGAAGCTTTCTTT | CASSDRYGLTEAFF | TRBV12-3/TRBV12-4 | few | 14 | TRBJ1-1 | -
TGTGCCAGCAGCCAAGTCTCTGGGGACAATGAGCAGTTCTTC | CASSQVSGDNEQFF | TRBV14 | many | 14 | TRBJ2-1 | -
TGTGCCAGCAGGTTCAGCGGGGGGGCCGTCTACGAGCAGTACTTC | CASRFSGGAVYEQYF | TRBV7-3 | few | 15 | TRBJ2-7 | TRBD2
TGCGCCAGCAGCCTGGACAGGGAGCATGGCTACACCTTC | CASSLDREHGYTF | TRBV5-1 | many | 13 | TRBJ1-2 | TRBD1
TGTGCCAGCTCACGACGGACCGGGACAGATAATGAAAAGCTGTTTTTT | CASSRRTGTDNEKLFF | TRBV18 | few | 16 | TRBJ1-4 | TRBD1
TGTGCCAGCAGGTCAGGGTTTAGGGAGACCCAGTACTTC | CASRSGFRETQYF | TRBV6-1 | - | 13 | TRBJ2-5 | -
TGTGCCAGCAACCCAGTAAGGGACAGGGTTAAAGATACGCAGTATTTT | CASNPVRDRVKDTQYF | TRBV6-1 | - | 16 | TRBJ2-3 | TRBD1
TGTGCCAGCAGTTATCTCTCAGGAGGTCTGGGGACCGGGGAGCTGTTTTTT | CASSYLSGGLGTGELFF | TRBV6-5 | few | 17 | TRBJ2-2 | -
TGTGCCAGCAGCCAAGTGGATTCGCCCGCCTACGAGCAGTACTTC | CASSQVDSPAYEQYF | TRBV4-2 | - | 15 | TRBJ2-7 | -
TGTGCCAGCACCCTAACTAGCGGGGGGAGGAATGAGCAGTTCTTC | CASTLTSGGRNEQFF | TRBV27 | - | 15 | TRBJ2-1 | TRBD2
TGCGCCAGCAGCCAAGAACGATGGCCCACCACTGAAGCTTTCTTT | CASSQERWPTTEAFF | TRBV4-1 | - | 15 | TRBJ1-1 | -
TGTGCCAGCAGCTTTGGGGGGCTTCAGGGGGAGCTGTTTTTT | CASSFGGLQGELFF | TRBV11-3 | few | 14 | TRBJ2-2 | -
TGTGCCAGCACTACGCGGACTGAAGCTTTCTTT | CASTTRTEAFF | TRBV2 | once | 11 | TRBJ1-1 | -
TGCGCCAGCAGCTCACAGACTAACTATGGCTACACCTTC | CASSSQTNYGYTF | TRBV5-1 | few | 13 | TRBJ1-2 | -